These 15 T cell receptor beta chains originate from one sample sequenced in a study of blood T cell repertoires in COVID-19. Clones were sequenced by immunoSEQ multiplex PCR, and TCRdb holds only the in-frame ones, with some missing. The sample has 68,000 or so clones; 85% to 90% are singletons. Sequencing was done on a sample of peripheral blood. The receptor source for this set is a man in his forties or fifties with acute or convalescent COVID-19.

The V gene is TRBV9, the J gene TRBJ1-1; the D is unclear. In germline, CDR1 is SGDLS, CDR2 YYNGEE. V was trimmed by 3 bases and J by 3 bases, leaving 12 bases between them. The CDR3 is 14 amino acids. CDR3: CASSAVAGHTEAFF. The CDR3 DNA is TGTGCCAGCAGCGCAGTGGCAGGCCACACTGAAGCTTTCTTT.

The chain joins TRBV6-5 to TRBJ1-4; unclear D gene. V lost 7 bases and J lost 3, with 9 bases in between. The CDR3 sequence is 13 residues long. The V gene's germline CDR1 is MNHEY and CDR2 SVGAGI. The chain's CDR3 is CASKSGPNEKLFF. CDR3 bases: TGTGCCAGCAAGAGTGGTCCTAATGAAAAACTGTTTTTT.

This chain uses TRBV6-5 with TRBJ2-3; the D is unclear. The length of the CDR3 is 13 residues. Germline V CDR1 and CDR2: MNHEY, SVGAGI. Deletions cut 2 bases from V and 1 base from J, with 4 bases between. In nucleotides, the CDR3 is TGTGCCAGCAGTTACAGCGGCACAGATACGCAGTATTTT. Translated, it gives CASSYSGTDTQYF.

This chain connects TRBV6-5 to TRBJ1-3; TRBD1 might be the D (5 bases). Germline V CDR1 and CDR2: MNHEY, SVGAGI. This CDR3 has 15 amino acids. Deletions cut 7 bases from V and 4 bases from J, with 17 bases between. DNA for the CDR3: TGTGCCAGCATGCCCCGGGGGGTCTTCGGAAACACCATATATTTT. Translating gives CASMPRGVFGNTIYF.

Points on this clone: Other nucleotide sequences from this sample produce the same CDR3. This chain connects TRBV7-3 to TRBJ1-6, with TRBD1 as a possible D gene (6 bases). CDR1 is SGHTA, CDR2 FQGTGA, per germline. This CDR3 comprises 15 residues. V lost 2 bases and J lost 10, with 15 bases in between. Here the CDR3 reads CASSLGGAGGSPLHF. The DNA for the CDR3 is TGTGCCAGCAGCTTAGGGGGCGCGGGGGGCTCACCCCTCCACTTT.

In its sample, this clone was seen once. V and J are TRBV27 and TRBJ2-1; the D is unclear. V lost 0 bases to trimming and J lost 6 bases, with 15 bases between them. Germline CDR1 reads MNHEY; CDR2 reads SMNVEV (reference sequence). This CDR3 is 16 amino acids long. CDR3 nucleotide sequence: TGTGCCAGCAGTTTATCGTACCAGGTCTTTGGCAATGAGCAGTTCTTC. As protein: CASSLSYQVFGNEQFF.

V and J are TRBV7-9 and TRBJ2-2, with 7 bases that match TRBD2. Germline CDR1 and CDR2: SEHNR and FQNEAQ (reference sequence). The CDR3 runs 18 residues. Trimming took 9 bases from V and 3 from J; bases not matched to a gene: 19. CDR3 loop: CASGDGTNGVWDTGELFF. CDR3 nucleotides: TGTGCCAGTGGCGACGGGACTAATGGGGTTTGGGACACCGGGGAGCTGTTTTTT.

The chain is built from TRBV5-1 and TRBJ1-4, with TRBD1 identical over 11 bases. This CDR3 contains 15 residues. J gave up 7 bases and V 3 bases, and 5 bases lay outside the gene matches. Germline loops: CDR1 SGHRS, CDR2 YFSETQ. CDR3 sequence: CASSSTGTGGEKLFF. As DNA, the CDR3 is TGCGCCAGCAGCTCCACCGGGACAGGGGGTGAAAAACTGTTTTTT.

The V and J genes are TRBV11-2 and TRBJ1-2; TRBD1 might be the D (5 bases). This CDR3 has 13 amino acids. The germline CDR1 and CDR2 sequences are SGHAT and FQNNGV. The germline V and J ends were trimmed by 3 bases and 7 bases, with 12 bases remaining between them. This CDR3 reads CASSFRDSRGYTF. The CDR3 nucleotides read TGTGCCAGCAGCTTCAGGGATTCGCGTGGCTACACCTTC.

The chain has TRBV9 and TRBJ2-2, with 11 bases identical to TRBD2. V shed 1 base, J shed 6 bases, and the junction held 2 bases outside the gene matches. Per the germline V gene, CDR1 is SGDLS and CDR2 is YYNGEE. There are 15 residues in the CDR3. The CDR3 bases are TGTGCCAGCAGCGTACTAGCGGGAGGATCCGGGGAGCTGTTTTTT. Protein product: CASSVLAGGSGELFF.

This clone showed up just once. V is TRBV11-2 and J is TRBJ1-6, with 8 bases identical to TRBD1. CDR1 and CDR2 (germline): SGHAT, FQNNGV. The CDR3 loop spans 14 amino acids. The ends lost 5 bases at V and 9 bases at J; junction bases unmatched: 6. The CDR3 loop reads CASSQRTGFSPLHF. Here the CDR3 DNA reads TGTGCCAGCAGCCAGAGGACAGGGTTTTCACCCCTCCACTTT.

The chain employs TRBV19 and TRBJ1-5; D call uncertain. The CDR3 length is 12 residues. The ends were cut back, 6 bases at V and 3 bases at J, with 6 bases in the middle. CDR1 and CDR2 from the germline V gene are LNHDA and SQIVND (reference sequence). As DNA, the CDR3 is TGTGCCAGTAGCCAAAACAATCAGCCCCAGCATTTT. It is translated as CASSQNNQPQHF.

The V call is TRBV11-3, the J call TRBJ2-1; a weak D match, TRBD1 (6 bases). There are 12 residues in the CDR3. In germline, CDR1 is SGHNT, CDR2 YENEEA. Trimming left V 6 bases short and J 7 bases short, with 10 bases between. CDR3 residues: CASSKGENEQFF. The CDR3 bases are TGTGCCAGCAGTAAGGGGGAGAATGAGCAGTTCTTC.

The chain joins TRBV28 to TRBJ2-7; maybe TRBD2 (6 bases). Trimming removed 5 bases at V and 2 bases at J, with 13 bases between. Germline CDR1 and CDR2: MDHEN and SYDVKM. CDR3 length equals 14 residues. CDR3 in DNA: TGTGCCAGCAGTCCCGGAGGGGCACCCTACGAGCAGTACTTC. This codes for CASSPGGAPYEQYF.

V and J are TRBV4-2 and TRBJ1-1; D unclear. Germline assignment: CDR1 LGHNA and CDR2 YNFKEQ. The length of the CDR3 is 14 residues. Trimming removed 4 bases from V and 2 bases from J, with 11 bases in between. The CDR3 here is CASSRLSSNTEAFF. CDR3 nucleotide sequence: TGTGCCAGCAGCCGCTTGAGTAGTAACACTGAAGCTTTCTTT.